The sequence of this TCR beta chain was determined in a study of cytomegalovirus exposure and HLA in healthy donors. Study background: A prior analysis found some 110 million unique TCR beta sequences from some 200 million T cells. Researchers found that around 80% of some 400 genotyped donors fell within the Caucasian-associated ancestry cluster.

The PCR used 60 Vbeta and 13 Jbeta primers. Using immunoSEQ multiplex PCR, the repertoire was profiled, and TCRdb retains in-frame clones only, with some absent. The table includes approximately 150,000 clones, 82% detected once. Germline loops: CDR1 DFQATT, CDR2 SNEGSKA (reference sequence). The CDR3 consists of 11 residues. The ends were cut back, 2 bases at V and 6 bases at J, with 6 bases in the middle. Each donor was healthy, and each was a bone marrow donor. The sequence came from a male donor in good health and CMV-seronegative. The specimen was PBMCs. The chain joins TRBV20-1 to TRBJ2-3; maybe TRBD2 (5 bases). The CDR3 loop is CSARIADTQYF. The CDR3 DNA follows: TGCAGTGCTAGAATAGCGGATACGCAGTATTTT.